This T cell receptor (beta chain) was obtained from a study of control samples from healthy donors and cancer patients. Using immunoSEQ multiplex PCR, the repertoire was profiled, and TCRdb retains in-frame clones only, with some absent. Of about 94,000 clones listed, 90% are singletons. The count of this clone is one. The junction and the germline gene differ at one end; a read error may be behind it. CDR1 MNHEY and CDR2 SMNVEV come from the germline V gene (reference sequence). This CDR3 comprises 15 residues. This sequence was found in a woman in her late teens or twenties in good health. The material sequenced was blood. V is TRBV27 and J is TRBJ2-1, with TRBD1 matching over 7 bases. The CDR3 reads CASSAGQVSNNEQFF. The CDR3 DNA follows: TGTGCCAGCAGTGCTGGACAGGTCTCCAACAATGAGCAGTTCTTC.